This TCR beta chain was sequenced for a study of cytomegalovirus exposure and HLA in healthy donors. It was with 60 Vbeta and 13 Jbeta primers that the PCR ran. Libraries were prepared by immunoSEQ multiplex PCR; TCRdb keeps only in-frame clonotypes and omits some of them. The data show over 110,000 clones, 70% to 80% seen once. On this clone: What it binds is not known.

Study-level points and caveats: TCR association rates varied by HLA locus in a later analysis, with DRB1 highest and HLA-C lowest.

This CDR3 region has 13 residues. Trimming cost V 5 bases and J 5 bases, with 12 bases left between them. Germline CDR1 SGHAT, CDR2 FQDESV (reference sequence). The rearrangement links TRBV11-1 to TRBJ2-5, with D maybe TRBD2 (5 bases). The source material was PBMCs. The sequence was collected from a woman aged 40 to 50 in good health and CMV-seropositive. The CDR3 reads CASSRHREETQYF. The CDR3 DNA reads TGTGCCAGCAGCCGGCATAGGGAGGAGACCCAGTACTTC.